In its sample, the clone carrying this TCR beta chain is medium-sized. What it binds is unknown. This sample is part of a study of tumor-infiltrating lymphocytes in localized non-small cell lung cancer. Study background: Each patient gave resected tumor and non-adjacent uninvolved lung tissue. Overall study findings and caveats: Not all patients were TCR sequenced, owing to tissue quantity.

Sequencing was performed with immunoSEQ multiplex PCR; in TCRdb, only in-frame clones are kept and a portion is missing. The table records about 3,300 clones, roughly 45% of them present only once. Germline loops: CDR1 SGHTA, CDR2 FQGNSA. This CDR3 is built from 18 residues. Trimming cost V 0 bases and J 3 bases, with 19 bases left between them. The chain joins TRBV7-2 to TRBJ2-3; no firm D call. This TCR came from a human donor with non-small cell lung cancer. Sequenced input: uninvolved lung tissue not adjacent to the tumor. The CDR3 nucleotides read TGTGCCAGCAGCTTAGCGCCCTTTAGCATGGGTGGGACAGATACGCAGTATTTT. This encodes CASSLAPFSMGGTDTQYF.